One T cell receptor beta chain is described in this entry. Its antigen is still unknown. Nothing much larger sits one base from this clone, and base qualities are not available. This sample is part of a study of shared clonotypes between healthy human individuals (dated by TCRdb to 2018 to 2021). Regarding the study in general: The cohort included three men and a couple of women between 18 and 49 years of age. For each donor, three plates each were used for CD4 naive and CD4 memory, two plates were used for CD8 naive, and one plate was used for CD8 memory. To estimate repertoire size and how much clonotype sharing occurs between individuals, the study deeply sequenced the blood TCR repertoires of 4 to 6 healthy adults. To increase sequencing depth and limit assay-specific biases, TCR repertoire library preparation and sequencing were carried out by different laboratories using diverse techniques. Between about 0.8 and 9 billion PBMCs per donor were obtained by leukapheresis. Results the study describes overall, beyond this receptor: Clonotypes shared by all four sorted-subset donors showed higher generation probabilities than non-shared clonotypes. The small number of donors limited the genetic and exposure-history diversity represented. Rarefaction of sorted-subset datasets indicated incomplete sequencing despite the large sequencing depth. Across a handful of donors, around 5.4% of naive CD4, over 3% of naive CD8, about 2.3% of memory CD4, and 0.4% of memory CD8 clonotypes were shared. Sampling was limited to blood, and TCR repertoires in tissue likely differ from TCR repertoires in blood. Pairwise subsampling indicated that sequencing depth was expected to affect the degree of clonotype sharing among donors. Estimated clonotype richness was generally larger for naive than for memory subsets.

The germline ends are 7 bases apart after V is trimmed by 1 base and J by 7 bases. The CDR3 holds 12 amino acids from the cysteine to the phenylalanine. The entry retains the CDR3 DNA only, 36 bases that are in frame from base 1. CDR1 and CDR2 are drawn from the germline V gene: WSHSY, SAAADI. Using the deep immunoSEQ assay, TCR CDR3 regions were amplified from genomic DNA by multiplex PCR. For each cell subset, the extracted genomic DNA was distributed evenly across all wells of several immunoSEQ 96-well plates, and each plate served as one replicate. For sorted subsets, each replicate PCR was loaded with approximately 190 ng genomic DNA, equivalent to 30,000 or so T cell genomes. Purified libraries were measured with a Qubit 3.0 fluorometer, size-checked on a Bioanalyzer 2100, and measured again with the KAPA Library Quantification kit. Each immunoSEQ 96-well plate was sequenced on its own single-read 150-cycle Illumina NextSeq 550 flow cell. Per the authors' processing: Because only junctional sequences without quality scores were contained in the immunoSEQ output, filtering matching that applied to full-length reads could not be performed. Sequences were annotated with PyIR, a Python wrapper for IgBLAST v1.9, and V/J genes and CDR3 were assigned using IMGT germline references. Reads were filtered out if the reads had weak V/J assignments (E-value above 1e-6), no CDR3, stop codons, out-of-frame junctions, or ambiguous translated residues. V3J clonotypes were defined as sequences sharing an identical inferred V gene, J gene, and CDR3 amino acid sequence. The percentage overlap between two repertoires was calculated by dividing the number of shared unique clonotypes by the size of the smaller repertoire. Three approaches were used to assess repertoire richness: RTK rarefaction, the Chao1 estimator, and Recon v2.1 estimates of unobserved clonotypes. Generation probabilities were computed with OLGA for all TCRbeta clonotypes obtained by the gDNA method from several donors. TCRdb carries this immuneACCESS record with in-frame sequences only. Its versions omit some clonotypes, under half of them owing to an unresolved V gene in the studies checked, with the rest unexplained. From that table come the V and J calls and clone size; the DNA was used to work out D and trimming. In this sample the table shows around 2.3 million clones, 90% to 97% of which occur a single time. 0.1% to 0.15% of the sample rests with the top ten.

Donors were healthy HIV-negative adults with no recently reported acute infections or vaccinations. Only Caucasian adults living in Nashville, Tennessee, USA were represented among the donors. CD4+ T cells were enriched by magnetic negative selection; naive cells were then positively selected on CD45RA, and the negative fraction formed the memory subset. Blood was collected by leukapheresis, and PBMCs were isolated by Ficoll-Histopaque density gradient centrifugation and then cryopreserved in liquid nitrogen vapor phase. Purity and quantity of every magnetically sorted T cell population were checked by analytical flow cytometry. Each sorted fraction had its genomic DNA isolated and then quantified by UV absorbance on a Nanodrop 2000c.

Sequencing input: naive CD4+ T cells sorted from blood. The cell subset or site label for this specimen denotes: CD45RA+ positively selected. The V and J segments used are TRBV10-2 and TRBJ1-2; no D gene is confidently identified. The receptor's source is a man aged 18 to 30 in good health. The CDR3 corresponds to CASSEFGGGYTF. The bases are TGCGCCAGCAGTGAGTTCGGCGGTGGCTACACCTTC.